This is a list of T cell receptor beta chains from one sample in a study of blood T cell repertoires in COVID-19. The data were produced by immunoSEQ multiplex PCR, yet TCRdb's version contains in-frame clones alone and is incomplete. The sample holds 86,000 or so clones, 70% to 85% seen once. Sequencing was carried out using peripheral blood. The receptors originated from a man in his sixties or seventies with acute or convalescent COVID-19. The CDR3 runs from the conserved cysteine through the conserved F or W. The D gene is left open where the match is weak. Not every row has a clone size; where given, it reads once, few, many or a size class.

D: -
size: -
V: TRBV3-1/TRBV3-2
J: TRBJ2-1
CDR3: CASSQEPVYNEQFF
DNA: TGTGCCAGCAGCCAAGAGCCGGTATACAATGAGCAGTTCTTC

D: -
size: -
V: TRBV12-3/TRBV12-4
J: TRBJ2-7
CDR3: CASSLAGTYEQYF
DNA: TGTGCCAGCAGTTTGGCAGGCACCTACGAGCAGTACTTC

D: TRBD1
size: -
V: TRBV5-1
J: TRBJ2-2
CDR3: CASSSGQGGTGELFF
DNA: TGCGCCAGCAGCTCCGGACAGGGGGGAACCGGGGAGCTGTTTTTT

D: TRBD1
size: -
V: TRBV6-6
J: TRBJ1-2
CDR3: CASRHPDRVHGYTF
DNA: TGTGCCAGCAGACACCCGGACAGGGTACATGGCTACACCTTC

D: TRBD1
size: -
V: TRBV7-8
J: TRBJ1-5
CDR3: CASSLGRGPQPQHF
DNA: TGTGCCAGCAGCTTAGGGAGGGGGCCTCAGCCCCAGCATTTT

D: -
size: -
V: TRBV11-2
J: TRBJ2-1
CDR3: CASSLIRGPTNEQFF
DNA: TGTGCCAGCAGCTTAATCAGGGGCCCTACTAATGAGCAGTTCTTC

D: -
size: -
V: TRBV19
J: TRBJ2-5
CDR3: CASSAGNRETQYF
DNA: TGTGCCAGTAGTGCCGGGAATCGAGAGACCCAGTACTTC

D: TRBD1
size: -
V: TRBV13
J: TRBJ1-3
CDR3: CASSRDRGNTIYF
DNA: TGTGCCAGCAGCCGGGACAGAGGAAACACCATATATTTT

D: -
size: -
V: TRBV18
J: TRBJ2-5
CDR3: CASSLTPVQETQYF
DNA: TGTGCCAGCTCCCTAACCCCCGTGCAAGAGACCCAGTACTTC

D: TRBD2
size: -
V: TRBV7-9
J: TRBJ2-1
CDR3: CASSPVGTSFLEQFF
DNA: TGTGCCAGCAGCCCCGTTGGGACTAGCTTCCTGGAGCAGTTCTTC

D: TRBD2
size: -
V: TRBV3-1/TRBV3-2
J: TRBJ2-5
CDR3: CASSQNALAGRQETQYF
DNA: TGTGCCAGCAGCCAAAACGCGCTAGCGGGGCGCCAAGAGACCCAGTACTTC

D: TRBD1
size: -
V: TRBV5-1
J: TRBJ2-1
CDR3: CASSPGTDNEQFF
DNA: TGCGCCAGCAGCCCCGGGACAGACAATGAGCAGTTCTTC

D: TRBD2
size: -
V: TRBV15
J: TRBJ2-7
CDR3: CATSRGGSGGRDEQYF
DNA: TGTGCCACCAGCAGAGGGGGTAGCGGGGGGAGGGACGAGCAGTACTTC

D: -
size: -
V: TRBV4-1
J: TRBJ1-5
CDR3: CASSQDYSDSNQPQHF
DNA: TGCGCCAGCAGCCAAGACTACAGTGATAGCAATCAGCCCCAGCATTTT

D: -
size: -
V: TRBV20-1
J: TRBJ2-1
CDR3: CSASLGRQFF
DNA: TGCAGTGCCTCGCTGGGGCGACAGTTCTTC

D: -
size: few
V: TRBV27
J: TRBJ2-2
CDR3: CASSFLRGARNTGELFF
DNA: TGTGCCAGCAGTTTCTTACGTGGGGCCAGGAACACCGGGGAGCTGTTTTTT

D: TRBD1
size: -
V: TRBV6-5
J: TRBJ2-3
CDR3: CASSPGQGPDTQYF
DNA: TGTGCCAGCAGCCCGGGACAGGGTCCAGATACGCAGTATTTT

D: -
size: -
V: TRBV4-1
J: TRBJ2-7
CDR3: CASSQDRPPTEVYEQYF
DNA: TGCGCCAGCAGCCAAGATCGCCCCCCGACTGAAGTCTACGAGCAGTACTTC

D: -
size: -
V: TRBV19
J: TRBJ1-2
CDR3: CASSPQDSYGYTF
DNA: TGTGCCAGTAGTCCCCAGGACAGCTATGGCTACACCTTC

D: -
size: few
V: TRBV5-4
J: TRBJ2-1
CDR3: CASSLDSVEIRGQFF
DNA: TGTGCCAGCAGCTTGGACTCTGTCGAGATCCGTGGGCAGTTCTTC

D: TRBD2
size: -
V: TRBV6-5
J: TRBJ2-3
CDR3: CASSYSGIGGAQYF
DNA: TGTGCCAGCAGTTACTCTGGTATTGGGGGGGCGCAGTATTTT

D: -
size: -
V: TRBV5-8
J: TRBJ1-3
CDR3: CASRPTAGTGNTIYF
DNA: TGTGCCAGCCGTCCGACCGCGGGGACTGGAAACACCATATATTTT

D: -
size: once
V: TRBV3-1/TRBV3-2
J: TRBJ1-2
CDR3: CASSQGLNYGYTF
DNA: TGTGCCAGCAGCCAAGGTCTTAACTATGGCTACACCTTC

D: -
size: -
V: TRBV15
J: TRBJ2-3
CDR3: CATSSERGAGDTQYF
DNA: TGTGCCACCAGCAGCGAACGGGGGGCGGGAGATACGCAGTATTTT

D: -
size: -
V: TRBV2
J: TRBJ2-3
CDR3: CASSEAEQQFSTDTQYF
DNA: TGTGCCAGCAGTGAAGCGGAACAGCAATTTAGCACAGATACGCAGTATTTT